What follows are 31 T cell receptor beta chains derived from one specimen sequenced in a study of T cell responses to AZD1222 COVID-19 vaccine. Data came from immunoSEQ multiplex PCR; TCRdb stores just in-frame clones and leaves some out. The repertoire holds 100,000 to 120,000 clones, with roughly 89% as singletons. The sample consisted of peripheral blood, taken 28 days after the second AZD1222 dose. These receptors all come from an adult who received the AZD1222 COVID-19 vaccine.

This chain links TRBV5-1 with TRBJ1-1; D unresolved. Germline V lookup: CDR1 SGHRS, CDR2 YFSETQ. This CDR3 has 14 residues. V gave up 1 base and J gave up 1 base, with 8 bases separating them. The CDR3 nucleotides are TGCGCCAGCAGCTTGAATCCCCCGAACACTGAAGCTTTCTTT. Amino acids: CASSLNPPNTEAFF.

The chain combines TRBV9 with TRBJ1-1; D unresolved. Germline V CDR1 and CDR2: SGDLS, YYNGEE. There are 14 residues in the CDR3. Trimming took 3 bases from V and 5 from J, leaving 14 bases between them. DNA for the CDR3: TGTGCCAGCAGCGCCGACGGAGGTGGAACTGAAGCTTTCTTT. Amino acid sequence: CASSADGGGTEAFF.

The chain combines TRBV19 with TRBJ2-7, with D perhaps TRBD1 or TRBD2 (6 bases each). Germline V gives CDR1 LNHDA, CDR2 SQIVND (reference sequence). The V gene lost 5 bases and the J gene lost 2 bases, with 10 bases spanning the gap. This CDR3 comprises 13 residues. The CDR3 sequence is CASSPGAAYEQYF. In nucleotides, the CDR3 is TGTGCCAGTAGTCCGGGGGCAGCCTACGAGCAGTACTTC.

This chain joins TRBV28 and TRBJ2-7; TRBD1 matches 8 bases. Germline V lookup: CDR1 MDHEN, CDR2 SYDVKM. The CDR3 runs 16 residues. Trimming took 6 bases from V and 1 from J; bases not matched to a gene: 11. The CDR3 region has the DNA TGTGCCAGCAGACAGGCAGGGGGCGCAGTGTCCTACGAGCAGTACTTC. Its translation is CASRQAGGAVSYEQYF.

This chain links TRBV18 with TRBJ2-1, with 14 bases aligning to TRBD2. This CDR3 has 15 residues. V dropped 3 bases and J dropped 8; count of bases not matched to a gene: 3. Germline CDR1 and CDR2: KGHSH and LQKENI. CDR3 DNA: TGTGCCAGCTCACCGGGACTAGCGGGAGTGGATGAGCAGTTCTTC. Amino acid sequence: CASSPGLAGVDEQFF.

CDR3 nucleotides: TGTGCCAGCAGCCTCATGGGACAGGGGTCCCCCAATGAAAAACTGTTTTTT. Translation gives CASSLMGQGSPNEKLFF. The chain recombines TRBV3-1 (or the pseudogene TRBV3-2) with TRBJ1-4, with 10 bases fitting TRBD1. Trimming at V came to 4 bases and at J to 5 bases, leaving 10 bases not matched to a gene. Germline V gives CDR1 LGHDT, CDR2 YNNKEL (reference sequence). The CDR3 contains 17 residues.

Only one count was recorded for this clone. CDR3 DNA sequence: TGTGCCAGCAGTTTAAAAACTGGGTACACTGAAGCTTTCTTT. Its translation is CASSLKTGYTEAFF. V usage is TRBV27 and J usage is TRBJ1-1, with D hard to call. Germline V gives CDR1 MNHEY, CDR2 SMNVEV (reference sequence). Deletions cut 2 bases from V and 3 bases from J, with 10 bases between. The CDR3 covers 14 residues.

J is TRBJ2-6 and V is TRBV18; 7 bases map to TRBD1. Germline V CDR1 and CDR2: KGHSH, LQKENI. The V segment lost 3 bases and the J segment 4 bases; nucleotides outside the gene matches: 3. The CDR3 has 15 amino acids. The CDR3 DNA reads as TGTGCCAGCTCACCTACAGGGGTCGGGGCCAACGTCCTGACTTTC. Its translation: CASSPTGVGANVLTF.

The chain joins TRBV30 to TRBJ1-3; 7 nucleotides agree with TRBD1. J lost 0 bases, V lost 0 bases, and 2 bases had no gene match. This CDR3 region has 15 residues. CDR1 is GTSNPN and CDR2 is SVGIG in the germline V gene (reference sequence). The CDR3 sequence: CAWSVGTASGNTIYF. The CDR3 nucleotides read TGTGCCTGGAGTGTGGGGACAGCCTCTGGAAACACCATATATTTT.

The chain links TRBV19 to TRBJ2-1; TRBD2 matches 15 bases. The V segment lost 5 bases and the J segment 7 bases; nucleotides outside the gene matches: 6. Germline CDR1 reads LNHDA; CDR2 reads SQIVND (reference sequence). This CDR3 is 16 amino acids long. The CDR3 here is CASSPGLAGGINEQFF. The CDR3, as DNA: TGTGCCAGTAGTCCGGGACTAGCGGGAGGTATAAATGAGCAGTTCTTC.

This sequence joins TRBV6-5 and TRBJ1-1, with D possibly TRBD1 on 6 matching bases. Trimming removed 5 bases at V and 4 bases at J, with 8 bases between. CDR3 length: 12 amino acids. Germline V lookup: CDR1 MNHEY, CDR2 SVGAGI. CDR3 region: CASSRGGTEAFF. The CDR3 DNA follows: TGTGCCAGCAGTAGGGGGGGCACTGAAGCTTTCTTT.

This clone was seen just once. The chain links TRBV2 to TRBJ1-1; 7 positions agree with TRBD1. Germline assignment: CDR1 SNHLY and CDR2 FYNNEI. The CDR3 covers 17 residues. The trim removed 4 bases at V and 4 bases at J, leaving 15 bases unmatched. CDR3 nucleotide sequence: TGTGCCAGCAGTGCCCCCTTGACAGGGCCCCTGGGCACTGAAGCTTTCTTT. The encoded protein is CASSAPLTGPLGTEAFF.

The rearrangement uses TRBV27 and TRBJ2-7; 9 positions agree with TRBD1. The CDR3 sequence is 14 residues long. Germline V gene lookup returns CDR1 MNHEY and CDR2 SMNVEV (reference sequence). The V gene end was trimmed by 5 bases and the J gene end by 9 bases; junction bases not matched to a gene: 11. Here the CDR3 reads CASSGGDRVSWQYF. CDR3 DNA: TGTGCCAGCAGTGGCGGGGACAGGGTATCATGGCAGTACTTC.

V gene TRBV2 combines with J gene TRBJ1-4; D is uncertain. Looked up from germline, CDR1 is SNHLY and CDR2 is FYNNEI. The CDR3 contains 13 residues. Trimming took off 9 bases at V and 8 bases at J, with 16 bases between the two ends. DNA of the CDR3: TGTGCCAGTTCCTGGACGGAATTCGAAAAACTGTTTTTT. The encoded protein is CASSWTEFEKLFF.

CDR3 loop: CASSEVWGDSYGYTF. DNA of the CDR3: TGTGCCAGCAGTGAAGTTTGGGGTGACAGCTATGGCTACACCTTC. The chain employs TRBV6-1 and TRBJ1-2; a weak D match, TRBD1 (5 bases). V shed 1 base and J shed 4 bases, with 13 bases lying between them. This CDR3 contains 15 residues. In germline, CDR1 is MNHNS, CDR2 SASEGT.

The chain links TRBV5-5 to TRBJ2-1; D possibly corresponds to TRBD2 (6 bases). V shed 0 bases and J shed 7 bases, with 14 bases lying between them. Per germline, CDR1 SGHKS and CDR2 YYEKEE (reference sequence). CDR3 length: 15 residues. Here the CDR3 DNA reads TGTGCCAGCAGCTTGGCCGGAGGGATTCGGAATGAGCAGTTCTTC. Protein: CASSLAGGIRNEQFF.

V usage is TRBV27 and J usage is TRBJ2-2; possibly TRBD2 for D (5 bases). The CDR3 has 16 residues. Looked up from germline, CDR1 is MNHEY and CDR2 is SMNVEV (reference sequence). V was shortened by 2 bases and J by 0 bases, with 10 bases between the two germline ends. CDR3: CASSLVAGTNTGELFF. The CDR3, as DNA: TGTGCCAGCAGTTTAGTGGCCGGGACGAACACCGGGGAGCTGTTTTTT.

V usage is TRBV7-2 and J usage is TRBJ1-3; a possible D gene is TRBD1 (6 bases). Germline-derived CDR1 and CDR2 are SGHTA and FQGNSA. Trimming shortened V by 5 bases and J by 2 bases, and 13 bases separated the two germline ends. The CDR3 runs to 15 residues. The chain's CDR3 is CASSAQKGAGNTIYF. The CDR3 DNA is TGTGCCAGCAGCGCCCAGAAGGGGGCTGGAAACACCATATATTTT.

V gene TRBV6-5 combines with J gene TRBJ1-4, with D hard to call. Germline CDR1 and CDR2: MNHEY and SVGAGI. V lost 6 bases and J lost 7, with 15 bases in between. The CDR3 covers 14 residues. CDR3: CASSPQRSGEKLFF. CDR3 nucleotides: TGTGCCAGCAGCCCCCAGAGAAGTGGTGAAAAACTGTTTTTT.

V gene TRBV19 combines with J gene TRBJ2-7, with no clear D. This CDR3 contains 13 residues. Trimming shortened V by 5 bases and J by 7 bases, and 15 bases separated the two germline ends. CDR1 LNHDA and CDR2 SQIVND come from the germline V gene (reference sequence). CDR3 sequence: CASSALFLGEQYF. As DNA, the CDR3 is TGTGCCAGTAGTGCCCTTTTTTTGGGAGAGCAGTACTTC.

J is TRBJ2-1 and V is TRBV7-3, with 11 bases matching TRBD2. With 8 bases clipped from V and 7 bases from J, the junction kept 10 bases outside the gene matches. The CDR3 totals 15 residues. Per germline, CDR1 SGHTA and CDR2 FQGTGA. The CDR3 loop is CASGQLAGALNEQFF. CDR3 in DNA: TGTGCCAGCGGCCAACTAGCGGGAGCTTTGAATGAGCAGTTCTTC.

The CDR3 loop is CASSLGAGTSGSFVRETQYF. In DNA form, the CDR3 reads TGTGCCAGCAGCTTAGGAGCCGGGACTAGCGGGAGCTTCGTCAGAGAGACCCAGTACTTC. V usage is TRBV7-3 and J usage is TRBJ2-5; 14 bases map to TRBD2. CDR1 and CDR2 from the germline V gene are SGHTA and FQGTGA. V was clipped by 2 bases and J by 4 bases; unmatched bases: 15. This CDR3 contains 20 residues. The full variable domain, completed using reference TRBV7-3 and TRBJ2-5, is GAGVSQTPSNKVTEKGKYVELRCDPISGHTALYWYRQSLGQGPEFLIYFQGTGAADDSGLPNDRFFAVRPEGSVSTLKIQRTERGDSAVYLCASSLGAGTSGSFVRETQYFGPGTRLLVL.

The CDR3 region is CASSLGTNYNEQFF. As DNA, the CDR3 is TGTGCCAGCAGTTTAGGGACAAACTACAATGAGCAGTTCTTC. This chain uses TRBV6-5 with TRBJ2-1; TRBD1 is a possible D gene (6 bases). Trimming shortened V by 4 bases and J by 3 bases, and 10 bases separated the two germline ends. The CDR3 consists of 14 residues. Germline V gives CDR1 MNHEY, CDR2 SVGAGI.

J is TRBJ1-5 and V is TRBV6-5; D is perhaps TRBD1 (6 bases). CDR1 and CDR2 (germline): MNHEY, SVGAGI. CDR3 size: 14 residues. The V and J ends lost 6 bases and 11 bases respectively, with 20 bases between them. CDR3 region: CASRPTGEGTTQHF. As DNA, the CDR3 is TGTGCCAGCAGACCCACCGGGGAGGGGACAACCCAGCATTTT.

This chain connects TRBV30 to TRBJ1-1; D remains ambiguous. CDR3 length: 16 residues. From germline, CDR1 is GTSNPN and CDR2 SVGIG (reference sequence). V was trimmed by 2 bases and J by 0 bases, leaving 16 bases between them. This chain's CDR3 is CAWSFFWGNLNTEAFF. The CDR3 nucleotides read TGTGCCTGGAGTTTTTTCTGGGGAAATCTGAACACTGAAGCTTTCTTT.

This clone was seen more than once but under ten times. V gene TRBV10-3 combines with J gene TRBJ1-2, with no clear D. CDR3 length: 14 amino acids. Looked up from germline, CDR1 is ENHRY and CDR2 is SYGVKD. Trimming stripped 4 bases from V and 2 bases from J, with 11 bases between. CDR3 loop: CAISAWTGNYGYTF. The CDR3 DNA reads TGTGCCATCAGTGCTTGGACGGGGAACTATGGCTACACCTTC.

The rearrangement links TRBV25-1 to TRBJ1-2, with TRBD1 matching over 12 bases. With 3 bases clipped from V and 5 bases from J, the junction kept 7 bases outside the gene matches. Per germline, CDR1 MGHDK and CDR2 SYGVNS. The CDR3 has 16 residues. CDR3 protein: CASSDGDRGRSYGYTF. CDR3 bases: TGTGCCAGCAGTGATGGGGACAGGGGGCGATCATATGGCTACACCTTC.

This rearrangement joins TRBV7-9 to TRBJ2-1, with 8 bases identical to TRBD2. Germline CDR1 and CDR2: SEHNR and FQNEAQ (reference sequence). The CDR3 has 17 amino acids. The junction had 13 bases not matched to a gene; V was cut back by 5 bases and J by 4 bases. The DNA of the CDR3 is TGTGCCAGCAGCCCCCCGCCGAGACTAGCGCCTTACAATGAGCAGTTCTTC. Translation gives CASSPPPRLAPYNEQFF.

The chain recombines TRBV28 with TRBJ2-1; D may be TRBD2 (6 bases). Trimming removed 3 bases from V and 9 bases from J, with 15 bases in between. CDR1 is MDHEN and CDR2 is SYDVKM in the germline V gene. The CDR3 sequence is 14 residues long. In nucleotides, the CDR3 is TGTGCCAGCAGTTTCCAACGGGAGTCACGTGAGCAGTTCTTC. Translated: CASSFQRESREQFF.

The V and J genes are TRBV28 and TRBJ1-5, with D possibly being TRBD1 (5 bases). Germline V lookup: CDR1 MDHEN, CDR2 SYDVKM. The CDR3 has 13 amino acids. The V gene lost 7 bases and the J gene lost 2 bases, with 9 bases spanning the gap. The CDR3 reads CASKPGGNQPQHF. DNA of the CDR3: TGTGCCAGCAAGCCGGGGGGCAATCAGCCCCAGCATTTT. The full variable domain, rest sourced from reference TRBV28 and TRBJ1-5, is DVKVTQSSRYLVKRTGEKVFLECVQDMDHENMFWYRQDPGLGLRLIYFSYDVKMKEKGDIPEGYSVSREKKERFSLILESASTNQTSMYLCASKPGGNQPQHFGDGTRLSIL.

The V gene is TRBV28, the J gene TRBJ2-2, with TRBD2 matching over 9 bases. The CDR3 totals 17 residues. Germline V gene sequence: CDR1 MDHEN, CDR2 SYDVKM. The V gene end was trimmed by 3 bases and the J gene end by 5 bases; junction bases not matched to a gene: 10. Here the CDR3 reads CASSLGEIAGATGELFF. The CDR3 nucleotides read TGTGCCAGCAGTTTGGGTGAAATAGCGGGAGCTACCGGGGAGCTGTTTTTT.